Detailed here is one TCR beta chain. Its target is unknown. The data were produced by immunoSEQ multiplex PCR, yet TCRdb's version contains in-frame clones alone and is incomplete. The top ten hold 6.9% of the sample, which has more than 150,000 clones, 75% to 90% seen once. These data come from a study of T cell responses to AZD1222 COVID-19 vaccine. Study findings and constraints: The donors showed a predominance of white British ancestry and of females, with possible underestimation of clonal diversity.

V was clipped by 7 bases and J by 0 bases; unmatched bases: 7. CDR3 size: 14 residues. CDR1 is SQVTM and CDR2 is ANQGSEA in the germline V gene. V is TRBV29-1 and J is TRBJ2-7, with 9 bases fitting TRBD1. Specimen: peripheral blood, collected after recovery from COVID-19. The TCR was taken from an adult who had recovered from COVID-19. The CDR3, as DNA: TGCAGCGCGGGACAGGGTCAAACCTCCTACGAGCAGTACTTC. Its translation: CSAGQGQTSYEQYF.